Listed below are T cell receptor beta chains from one sample, sequenced in a study of monozygotic twins with inflammatory bowel disease. TCRdb reworked the 5' RACE reads into one entry per CDR3 protein, no DNA. Seen in this sample are 420,000 or so distinct CDR3 sequences; the ten most common clones hold around 2.5%. Sequencing input: blood. These receptors all come from a human donor with ulcerative colitis or Crohn's disease, or a healthy co-twin of an affected twin (not recorded which). Both conserved end residues are part of each CDR3.

V: TRBV4-1
length: 15
J: TRBJ1-2
CDR3: CASSQDVVTNYGYTF

V: TRBV28
length: 13
J: TRBJ2-3
CDR3: CASATGRTDTQYF

V: TRBV2
length: 16
J: TRBJ1-5
CDR3: CASSEIQTLGNQPQHF

V: TRBV5-1
length: 16
J: TRBJ1-2
CDR3: CASSYSSDPLAGGYTF

V: TRBV30
length: 14
J: TRBJ1-3
CDR3: CAWSVGGSGNTIYF

V: TRBV27
length: 16
J: TRBJ2-5
CDR3: CASSPPGLLYQETQYF

V: TRBV28
length: 12
J: TRBJ1-4
CDR3: CASSLREKKLFF

V: TRBV13
length: 14
J: TRBJ2-5
CDR3: CASSWGLAAETQYF

V: TRBV5-6
length: 11
J: TRBJ1-5
CDR3: CASSAGGPQHF

V: TRBV7-2
length: 16
J: TRBJ1-4
CDR3: CASSLGWSEANEKLFF

V: TRBV24-1
length: 13
J: TRBJ2-1
CDR3: CATSRGGPNEQFF